This is a list of T cell receptor beta chains from one sample in a study of blood T cells in healthy people across ages. TCRdb re-analysed the 5' RACE reads in MiXCR, keeping a single row per CDR3 protein. The sample gives 1,500,000 or so distinct CDR3 sequences, 45% to 70% of which show up once; roughly 6.3% is in the top ten. The material sequenced was blood. The receptors were sampled from a man aged 18-30 years in good health. CDR3s include the opening cysteine and the closing phenylalanine or tryptophan. The D gene is left open where the match is weak. Rows give clone size only sometimes, using once, few, many, or a class for an expanded clone.

.	.	TRBV6-2/TRBV6-3	TRBJ2-3	CASSYSGLVINTDTQYF	TGTGCCAGCAGTTACTCCGGGCTAGTGATTAACACAGATACGCAGTATTTT
TRBD2	once	TRBV11-3	TRBJ2-1	CASSKTSNNEQFF	TGTGCCAGCAGCAAGACTAGCAACAATGAGCAGTTCTTC
.	.	TRBV4-1	TRBJ2-5	CASSQEEGEGETQYF	TGCGCCAGCAGCCAAGAGGAGGGAGAAGGCGAGACCCAGTACTTC
.	few	TRBV29-1	TRBJ2-1	CSVPKGDNEQFF	TGCAGCGTCCCGAAGGGAGACAATGAGCAGTTCTTC
.	.	TRBV24-1	TRBJ2-1	CATSDGDSSYNEQFF	TGTGCCACCAGTGATGGGGACTCCTCCTACAATGAGCAGTTCTTC
.	few	TRBV9	TRBJ1-6	CASSVKGSPLHF	TGTGCCAGCAGCGTAAAAGGGTCACCCCTCCACTTT
.	few	TRBV4-2	TRBJ2-1	CASSQEKLGWNEQFF	TGTGCCAGCAGCCAAGAGAAGCTAGGATGGAATGAGCAGTTCTTC
.	few	TRBV7-9	TRBJ2-7	CASSQKGRVYEQYF	TGTGCCAGCAGCCAAAAGGGTAGGGTCTACGAGCAGTACTTC
TRBD2	few	TRBV10-3	TRBJ2-5	CAISEAGDGETQYF	TGTGCCATCAGCGAAGCGGGAGACGGAGAGACCCAGTACTTC
TRBD1	.	TRBV7-9	TRBJ1-2	CASSLVSDRDGYTF	TGTGCCAGCAGCTTAGTCTCGGACAGGGATGGCTACACCTTC
.	.	TRBV27	TRBJ2-7	CASSLKQGGFYEQYF	TGTGCCAGCAGTTTAAAACAGGGAGGTTTCTACGAGCAGTACTTC
TRBD1	.	TRBV12-3/TRBV12-4	TRBJ2-5	CASSLGTGRLYF	TGTGCCAGCAGTTTGGGGACAGGGCGTCTGTACTTC
TRBD2	few	TRBV6-4	TRBJ2-5	CASSGGNYNEQYF	TGTGCCAGTAGCGGGGGCAACTACAATGAGCAGTACTTC
.	.	TRBV11-2	TRBJ2-7	CASSQNSGSYEQYF	TGTGCCAGCAGCCAAAATAGCGGCTCCTACGAGCAGTACTTC
.	.	TRBV7-2	TRBJ1-5	CASSHGVGQPQHF	TGTGCCAGCAGCCACGGTGTTGGTCAGCCCCAGCATTTT
.	.	TRBV6-2/TRBV6-3	TRBJ2-3	CASTLTSTDTQYF	TGTGCCAGCACTCTGACTAGCACAGATACGCAGTATTTT
TRBD1	.	TRBV29-1	TRBJ2-1	CSVEGVGQGAYEQFF	TGCAGCGTTGAGGGAGTCGGACAGGGGGCTTATGAGCAGTTCTTC
.	.	TRBV15	TRBJ2-1	CATSRDGVGLYNEQFF	TGTGCCACTAGCAGAGATGGTGTAGGGCTATACAATGAGCAGTTCTTC
.	.	TRBV30	TRBJ1-1	CAWSVRWDAMNTEAFF	TGTGCCTGGAGTGTAAGGTGGGACGCTATGAACACTGAAGCTTTCTTT
.	few	TRBV20-1	TRBJ1-2	CSARVAADYGYTF	TGCAGTGCTAGAGTAGCGGCAGACTATGGCTACACCTTC
TRBD1	.	TRBV3-1	TRBJ2-7	CASGIDRDSYEQYF	TGTGCCAGCGGGATCGACAGGGACTCCTACGAGCAGTACTTC
TRBD1	few	TRBV5-1	TRBJ2-4	CASRDRVGNIQYF	TGCGCCAGCAGGGACAGGGTAGGAAACATTCAGTACTTC
TRBD1	once	TRBV6-4	TRBJ2-6	CASSDPLETGFTGANVLTF	TGTGCCAGCAGTGACCCCCTCGAGACAGGGTTCACTGGGGCCAACGTCCTGACTTTC
TRBD2	.	TRBV5-1	TRBJ2-3	CASREGLAGPDTQYF	TGCGCCAGCAGAGAAGGACTAGCGGGCCCAGATACGCAGTATTTT
.	.	TRBV9	TRBJ2-7	CASSTSGGSSYNEQYF	TGTGCCAGCAGCACGTCCGGGGGTAGCTCCTACAATGAGCAGTACTTC
.	.	TRBV18	TRBJ2-7	CASSPGERSSYEQYF	TGTGCCAGCTCACCCGGCGAAAGGAGCTCCTACGAGCAGTACTTC
.	few	TRBV27	TRBJ1-2	CASMGGGGYTF	TGTGCCAGCATGGGGGGCGGTGGCTACACCTTC
TRBD1	few	TRBV29-1	TRBJ1-1	CSVGDRGLEAFF	TGCAGCGTTGGAGACAGGGGCCTTGAAGCTTTCTTT
.	few	TRBV20-1	TRBJ1-1	CSAGKGKNTEAFF	TGCAGTGCCGGGAAGGGTAAGAACACTGAAGCTTTCTTT
TRBD1	.	TRBV11-2	TRBJ2-1	CASSLSLIRDRGHEQFF	TGTGCCAGCAGCTTATCCCTAATCCGGGACAGGGGTCATGAGCAGTTCTTC
.	once	TRBV7-2	TRBJ2-5	CASSLNGGGGEWTQYF	TGTGCCAGCAGCTTAAATGGAGGCGGGGGCGAATGGACCCAGTACTTC
TRBD2	.	TRBV6-5	TRBJ2-5	CASSYQTSGIETQYF	TGTGCCAGCAGTTACCAGACTAGCGGGATAGAGACCCAGTACTTC
.	few	TRBV20-1	TRBJ1-2	CSGPSSYGYTF	TGCAGTGGTCCCAGTTCCTATGGCTACACCTTC
.	few	TRBV28	TRBJ2-5	CASSLTGLAETQYF	TGTGCCAGCAGTCTAACAGGGCTGGCAGAGACCCAGTACTTC
TRBD1	.	TRBV10-3	TRBJ2-7	CAIRAGTGGHNEQYF	TGTGCCATCAGGGCCGGGACAGGCGGCCACAATGAGCAGTACTTC
.	few	TRBV7-9	TRBJ2-3	CASSPFTGDTQYF	TGTGCCAGCAGCCCCTTTACTGGGGATACGCAGTATTTT
.	few	TRBV7-2	TRBJ1-5	CASSLSVYSNQPQHF	TGTGCCAGCAGCTTATCGGTGTATAGCAATCAGCCCCAGCATTTT
.	few	TRBV20-1	TRBJ2-7	CSARRSGSSYEQYF	TGCAGTGCTAGGAGAAGCGGAAGCTCCTACGAGCAGTACTTC
TRBD2	.	TRBV20-1	TRBJ2-4	CSAERERDIQYF	TGCAGTGCTGAGCGGGAGCGGGACATTCAGTACTTC
TRBD1	.	TRBV6-5	TRBJ1-2	CASSPGQGIYYGYTF	TGTGCCAGCAGTCCGGGACAGGGTATTTACTATGGCTACACCTTC
.	.	TRBV19	TRBJ2-1	CASSPTRGREQFF	TGTGCCAGTAGTCCAACCAGGGGCCGCGAGCAGTTCTTC
TRBD2	.	TRBV7-2	TRBJ2-1	CASSSEVGEGQFF	TGTGCCAGCAGCTCAGAGGTCGGGGAGGGGCAGTTCTTC
.	.	TRBV14	TRBJ2-3	CASSQDSVQMTDTQYF	TGTGCCAGCAGCCAAGATTCGGTCCAGATGACAGATACGCAGTATTTT
TRBD2	.	TRBV20-1	TRBJ2-1	CSARDLSSGSFSYNEQFF	TGCAGTGCTAGAGATCTAAGTAGCGGGAGCTTCTCCTACAATGAGCAGTTCTTC
.	.	TRBV12-3/TRBV12-4	TRBJ2-7	CASSLGGPSQEQYF	TGTGCCAGCAGCCTCGGGGGGCCCTCCCAAGAGCAGTACTTC
.	.	TRBV4-2	TRBJ1-2	CASSRADDGYTF	TGTGCCAGCAGCCGTGCGGACGATGGCTACACCTTC
TRBD2	.	TRBV20-1	TRBJ2-7	CSAVTSGGYYEQYF	TGCAGTGCCGTAACTAGCGGTGGATACTACGAGCAGTACTTC
.	.	TRBV2	TRBJ1-2	CASSYSRWQHYGYIF	TGTGCCAGCAGTTACAGTAGATGGCAGCACTATGGCTACATCTTC
.	few	TRBV20-1	TRBJ2-7	CSARVGLTYSYEQYF	TGCAGTGCTAGAGTAGGACTAACGTACTCCTACGAGCAGTACTTC
.	.	TRBV6-5	TRBJ2-5	CASSYSRDSGQETQYF	TGTGCCAGCAGTTACTCACGTGATAGCGGCCAAGAGACCCAGTACTTC
.	.	TRBV29-1	TRBJ2-7	CSVSPAPRYEQYF	TGCAGCGTTTCCCCAGCTCCGAGGTACGAGCAGTACTTC
.	.	TRBV12-3/TRBV12-4	TRBJ2-7	CASTSTALDSSYEQYF	TGTGCCAGCACTTCCACCGCCCTGGACAGTTCCTACGAGCAGTACTTC
TRBD1	.	TRBV5-4	TRBJ2-7	CASSLGPGTGDEQYF	TGTGCCAGCAGCTTGGGTCCCGGGACAGGGGACGAGCAGTACTTC
.	.	TRBV6-5	TRBJ2-2	CASGPLMNTGELFF	TGTGCCAGCGGCCCGCTTATGAACACCGGGGAGCTGTTTTTT
.	.	TRBV20-1	TRBJ2-7	CGASRGAQYF	TGCGGTGCTAGTAGGGGGGCCCAGTACTTC
.	.	TRBV12-3/TRBV12-4	TRBJ2-7	CASSLSSISYEQYF	TGTGCCAGCAGTTTGTCTAGCATATCCTACGAGCAGTACTTC
.	.	TRBV4-3	TRBJ2-6	CASSQEYGDGANVLTF	TGCGCCAGCAGCCAAGAATACGGGGATGGGGCCAACGTCCTGACTTTC
.	few	TRBV10-3	TRBJ1-5	CAIKQEANQPQHF	TGTGCCATAAAACAAGAAGCCAATCAGCCCCAGCATTTT
TRBD1	.	TRBV10-3	TRBJ1-6	CAISRGREGDRGNSPLHF	TGTGCCATCAGCAGGGGAAGAGAGGGGGACAGGGGTAATTCACCCCTCCACTTT